This T cell receptor (beta chain) was identified during a study of metastatic and nonmetastatic thyroid tumors. Study overall: Repertoire comparison spanned blood and tumor or nodule tissue of malignant and benign thyroid patients.

This clone was counted ten times or more. Its antigen is unidentified. Authors' data handling: Differences in CDR3 between clinicopathological groups were drawn on to build a classifier intended to discriminate distant-metastatic papillary thyroid cancer patients. Via MiXCR, TCRdb re-called the PCR reads. None of the V and J calls come from the authors' own analysis; TCRdb made them. The table records more than 35,000 clones, about a sixth of them present only once. The CDR3 totals 17 residues. Unmatched junction bases numbered 11, after V lost 3 bases and J lost 4 bases. CDR1 is DFQATT, CDR2 SNEGSKA, per germline (reference sequence). Treatment of any kind had been given to no patient before thyroid surgery. General study findings and limits: Benign nodules reportedly had significantly lower TCR beta diversity than malignant thyroid tumors in blood and tumor.

This TCR was recovered from a male donor with papillary thyroid cancer or a benign thyroid nodule (not recorded which). Some clones in this sample may be carry-over from other donors' samples. The chain employs TRBV20-1 and TRBJ2-1; TRBD2 agrees at 11 bases. Material: blood. The CDR3 protein is CSASRVSGRAGYNEQFF. CDR3 nucleotides: TGCAGTGCTAGTAGGGTTAGCGGGAGGGCTGGTTACAATGAGCAGTTCTTC.